This T cell receptor (beta chain) was documented in a study of glioma-infiltrating T cells. Notes on this clonotype: Its target is unknown.

The iRepertoire nested amplicon-rescue multiplex PCR amplified TCR alpha and beta CDR3s from RNA. Tissue mRNA or PBMC total RNA, about 85-400 ng, went into one-step reverse transcription and amplification. TCRdb independently ran MiXCR on the multiplex PCR reads; one entry per CDR3 protein. The sample holds 100,000 to 150,000 distinct CDR3 sequences, 20% to 25% seen once. V was pared by 8 bases and J by 0 bases, with 17 bases between. This CDR3 comprises 16 residues. Germline lookup yields CDR1 SGHTA and CDR2 FQGNSA. Study outcomes and limitations: Tissue-blood divergence was below expectation in non-neoplastic patients, above in gliomas. Tissue and blood shared very few CDR3 sequences.

Source material: glioma tissue, nonneoplastic brain tissue, or PBMCs (not recorded which). The chain employs TRBV7-2 and TRBJ1-3; D is uncertain. The sequence was obtained from a human donor with low-grade glioma or glioblastoma, undergoing nonglioma brain surgery, or in good health (not recorded which). This CDR3 is CASGADAPRSGNTIYF. In DNA, the CDR3 is TGTGCCAGCGGCGCGGACGCACCCCGCTCTGGAAACACCATATATTTT.